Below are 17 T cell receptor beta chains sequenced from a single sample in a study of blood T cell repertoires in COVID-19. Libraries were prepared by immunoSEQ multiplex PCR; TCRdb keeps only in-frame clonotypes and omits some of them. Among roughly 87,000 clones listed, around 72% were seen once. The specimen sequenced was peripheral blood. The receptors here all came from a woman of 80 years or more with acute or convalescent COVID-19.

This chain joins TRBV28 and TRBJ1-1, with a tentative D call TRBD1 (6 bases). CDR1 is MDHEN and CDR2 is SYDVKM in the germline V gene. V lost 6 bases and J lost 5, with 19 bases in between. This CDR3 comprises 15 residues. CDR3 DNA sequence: TGTGCCAGCAGCCTCAGGGGCTCTGGAAGGACTGAAGCTTTCTTT. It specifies CASSLRGSGRTEAFF.

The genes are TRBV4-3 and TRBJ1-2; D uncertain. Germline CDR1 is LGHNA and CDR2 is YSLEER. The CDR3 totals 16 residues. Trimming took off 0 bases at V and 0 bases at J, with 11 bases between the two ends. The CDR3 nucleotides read TGCGCCAGCAGCCAAGATCATGGAGGAGCTAACTATGGCTACACCTTC. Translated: CASSQDHGGANYGYTF.

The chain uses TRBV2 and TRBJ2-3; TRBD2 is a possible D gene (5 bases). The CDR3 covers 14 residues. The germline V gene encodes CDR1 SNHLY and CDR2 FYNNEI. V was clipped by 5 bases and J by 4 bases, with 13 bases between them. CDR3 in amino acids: CASSPTSSADTQYF. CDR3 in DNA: TGTGCCAGCAGTCCCACTAGTAGTGCAGATACGCAGTATTTT.

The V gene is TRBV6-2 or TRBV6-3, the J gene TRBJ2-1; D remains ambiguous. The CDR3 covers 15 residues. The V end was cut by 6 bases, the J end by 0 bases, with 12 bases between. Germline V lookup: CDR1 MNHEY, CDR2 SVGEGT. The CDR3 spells CASSLLLSSYNEQFF. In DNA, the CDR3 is TGTGCCAGCAGCTTACTACTATCCTCCTACAATGAGCAGTTCTTC.

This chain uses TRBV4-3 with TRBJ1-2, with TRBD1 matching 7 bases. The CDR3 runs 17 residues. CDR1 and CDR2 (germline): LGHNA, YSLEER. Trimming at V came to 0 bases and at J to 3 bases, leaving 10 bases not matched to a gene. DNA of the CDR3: TGCGCCAGCAGCCAAGATACTACAGGGGCAGGGGACTATGGCTACACCTTC. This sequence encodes CASSQDTTGAGDYGYTF.

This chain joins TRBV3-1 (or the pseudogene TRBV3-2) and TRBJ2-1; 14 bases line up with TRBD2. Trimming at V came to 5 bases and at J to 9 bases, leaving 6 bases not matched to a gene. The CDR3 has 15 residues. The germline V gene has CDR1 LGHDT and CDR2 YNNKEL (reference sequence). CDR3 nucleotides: TGTGCCAGCAGCGGGACTAGCGGGGGCCCACGTGAGCAGTTCTTC. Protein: CASSGTSGGPREQFF.

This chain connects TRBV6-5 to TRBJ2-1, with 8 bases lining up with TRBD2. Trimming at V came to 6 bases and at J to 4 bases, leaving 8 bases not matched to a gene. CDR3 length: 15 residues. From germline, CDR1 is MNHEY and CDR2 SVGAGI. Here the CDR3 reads CASRETSEPYNEQFF. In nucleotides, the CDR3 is TGTGCCAGCAGGGAGACTAGCGAGCCTTACAATGAGCAGTTCTTC.

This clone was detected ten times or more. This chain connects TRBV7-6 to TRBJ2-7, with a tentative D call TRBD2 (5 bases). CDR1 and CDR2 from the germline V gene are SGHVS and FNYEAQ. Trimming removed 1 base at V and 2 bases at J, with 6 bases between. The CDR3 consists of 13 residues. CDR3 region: CASSLELAYEQYF. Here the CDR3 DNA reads TGTGCCAGCAGCTTAGAACTAGCCTACGAGCAGTACTTC.

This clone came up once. CDR3 DNA: TGCGCCAGCAGCCAAGATTCCTACTTGAACACTGAAGCTTTCTTT. This translates into CASSQDSYLNTEAFF. V gene TRBV4-3 combines with J gene TRBJ1-1, with D hard to call. V lost 0 bases and J lost 0, with 8 bases in between. The CDR3 has 15 amino acids. Germline values: CDR1 LGHNA, CDR2 YSLEER.

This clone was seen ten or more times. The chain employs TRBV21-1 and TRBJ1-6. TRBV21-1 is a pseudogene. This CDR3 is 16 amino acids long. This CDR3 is CASSRCRVPYNSPLHF. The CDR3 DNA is TGTGCCAGCAGCAGATGTCGGGTCCCCTATAATTCACCCCTCCACTTT.

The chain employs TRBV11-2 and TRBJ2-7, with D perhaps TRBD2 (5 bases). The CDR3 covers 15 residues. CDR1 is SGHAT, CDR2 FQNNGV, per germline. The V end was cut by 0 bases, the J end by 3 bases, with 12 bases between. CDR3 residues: CASSLDSAALYEQYF. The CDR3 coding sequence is TGTGCCAGCAGCTTAGATAGCGCGGCCCTCTACGAGCAGTACTTC.

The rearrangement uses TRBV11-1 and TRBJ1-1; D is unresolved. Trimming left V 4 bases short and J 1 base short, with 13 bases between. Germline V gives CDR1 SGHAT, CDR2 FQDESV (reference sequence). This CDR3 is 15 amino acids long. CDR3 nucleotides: TGTGCCAGCAGCTCGGTACAGAACCCGAACACTGAAGCTTTCTTT. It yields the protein CASSSVQNPNTEAFF.

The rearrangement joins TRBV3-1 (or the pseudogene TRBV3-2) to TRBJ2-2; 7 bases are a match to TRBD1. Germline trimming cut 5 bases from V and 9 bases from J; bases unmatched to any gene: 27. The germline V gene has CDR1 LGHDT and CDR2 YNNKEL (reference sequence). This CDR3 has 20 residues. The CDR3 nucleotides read TGTGCCAGCAGCTCATTTGGGAGACCCGACAGGGCTCAAGAACGCCGGGAGCTGTTTTTT. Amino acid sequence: CASSSFGRPDRAQERRELFF.

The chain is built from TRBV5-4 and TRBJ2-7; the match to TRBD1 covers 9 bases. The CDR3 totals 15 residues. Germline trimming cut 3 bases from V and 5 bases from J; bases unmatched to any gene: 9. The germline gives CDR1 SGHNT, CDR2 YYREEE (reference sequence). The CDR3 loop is CASSSSGTGRDEQYF. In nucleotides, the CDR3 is TGTGCCAGCAGCTCCTCCGGGACAGGGCGGGACGAGCAGTACTTC.

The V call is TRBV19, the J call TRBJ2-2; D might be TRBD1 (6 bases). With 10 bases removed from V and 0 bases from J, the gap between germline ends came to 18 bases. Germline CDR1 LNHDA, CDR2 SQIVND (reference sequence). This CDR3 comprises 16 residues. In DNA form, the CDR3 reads TGTGCCACCCCGGGACACAACGCTTCGAACACCGGGGAGCTGTTTTTT. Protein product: CATPGHNASNTGELFF.

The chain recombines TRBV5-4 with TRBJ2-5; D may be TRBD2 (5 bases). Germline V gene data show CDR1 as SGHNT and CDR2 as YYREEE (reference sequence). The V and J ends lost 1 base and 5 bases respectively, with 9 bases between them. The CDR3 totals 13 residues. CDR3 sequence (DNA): TGTGCCAGCAGCTTGTTACCGGGGGAGACCCAGTACTTC. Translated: CASSLLPGETQYF. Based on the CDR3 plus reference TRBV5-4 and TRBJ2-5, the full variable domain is ETGVTQSPTHLIKTRGQQVTLRCSSQSGHNTVSWYQQALGQGPQFIFQYYREEENGRGNFPPRFSGLQFPNYSSELNVNALELDDSALYLCASSLLPGETQYFGPGTRLLVL.

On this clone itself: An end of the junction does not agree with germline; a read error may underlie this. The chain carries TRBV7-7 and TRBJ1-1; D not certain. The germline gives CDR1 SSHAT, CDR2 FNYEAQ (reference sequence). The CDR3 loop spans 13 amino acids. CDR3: CASSLDGSTEAFF. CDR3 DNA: TGTGCTAGCAGCTTAGACGGGAGCACTGAAGCTTTCTTT.